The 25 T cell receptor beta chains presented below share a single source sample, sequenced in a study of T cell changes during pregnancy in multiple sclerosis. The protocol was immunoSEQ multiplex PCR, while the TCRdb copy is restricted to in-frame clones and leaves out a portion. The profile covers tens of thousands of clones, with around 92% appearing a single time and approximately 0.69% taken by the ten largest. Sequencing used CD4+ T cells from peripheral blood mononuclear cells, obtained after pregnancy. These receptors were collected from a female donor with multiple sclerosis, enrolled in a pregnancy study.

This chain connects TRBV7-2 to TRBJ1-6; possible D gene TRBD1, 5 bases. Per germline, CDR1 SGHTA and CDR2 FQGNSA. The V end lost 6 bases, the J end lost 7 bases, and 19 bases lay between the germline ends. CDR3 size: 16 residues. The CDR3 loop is CASSYPAGEVNSPLHF. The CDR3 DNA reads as TGTGCCAGCAGTTACCCCGCGGGGGAGGTCAATTCACCCCTCCACTTT.

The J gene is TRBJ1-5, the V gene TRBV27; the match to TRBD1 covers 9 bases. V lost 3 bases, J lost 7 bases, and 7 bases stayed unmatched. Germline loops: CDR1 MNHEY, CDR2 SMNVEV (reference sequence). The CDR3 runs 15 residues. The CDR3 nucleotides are TGTGCCAGCAGTTTCCGGGACAGGGCGAACCAGCCCCAGCATTTT. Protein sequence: CASSFRDRANQPQHF.

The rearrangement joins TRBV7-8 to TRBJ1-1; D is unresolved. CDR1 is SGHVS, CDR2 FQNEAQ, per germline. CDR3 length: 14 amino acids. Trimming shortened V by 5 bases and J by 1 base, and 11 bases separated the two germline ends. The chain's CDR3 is CASSIVSGNTEAFF. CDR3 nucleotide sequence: TGTGCCAGCAGCATAGTGTCGGGGAACACTGAAGCTTTCTTT.

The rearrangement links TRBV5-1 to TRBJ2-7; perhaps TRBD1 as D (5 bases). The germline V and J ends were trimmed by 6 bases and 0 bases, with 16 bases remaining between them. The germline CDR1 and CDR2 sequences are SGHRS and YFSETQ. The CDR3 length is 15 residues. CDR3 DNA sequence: TGCGCCAGCACCTTCGTCACAGGTAGCTCCTACGAGCAGTACTTC. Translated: CASTFVTGSSYEQYF.

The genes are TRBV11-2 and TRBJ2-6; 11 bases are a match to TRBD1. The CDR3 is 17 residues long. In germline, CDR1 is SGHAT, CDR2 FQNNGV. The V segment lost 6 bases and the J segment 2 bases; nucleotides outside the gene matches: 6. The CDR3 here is CASRSPGQGAGANVLTF. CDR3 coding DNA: TGTGCCAGCAGATCACCGGGACAGGGGGCTGGGGCCAACGTCCTGACTTTC.

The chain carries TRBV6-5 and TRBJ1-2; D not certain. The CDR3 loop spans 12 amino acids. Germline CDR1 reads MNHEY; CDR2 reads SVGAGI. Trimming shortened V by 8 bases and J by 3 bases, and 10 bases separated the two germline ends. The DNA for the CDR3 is TGTGCCAGCCGTACACGGGACTATGGCTACACCTTC. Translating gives CASRTRDYGYTF.

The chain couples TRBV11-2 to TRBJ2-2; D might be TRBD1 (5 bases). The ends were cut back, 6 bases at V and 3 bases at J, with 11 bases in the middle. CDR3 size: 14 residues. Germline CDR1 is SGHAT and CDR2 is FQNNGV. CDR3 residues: CASRKGMDTGELFF. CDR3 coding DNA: TGTGCCAGCAGGAAGGGGATGGACACCGGGGAGCTGTTTTTT.

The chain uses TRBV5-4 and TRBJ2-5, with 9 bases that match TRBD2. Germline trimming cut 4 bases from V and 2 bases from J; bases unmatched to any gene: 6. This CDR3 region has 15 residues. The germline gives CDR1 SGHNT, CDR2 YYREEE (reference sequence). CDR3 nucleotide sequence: TGTGCCAGCAGCCCCCTGAGCGGGGGGCAAGAGACCCAGTACTTC. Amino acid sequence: CASSPLSGGQETQYF.

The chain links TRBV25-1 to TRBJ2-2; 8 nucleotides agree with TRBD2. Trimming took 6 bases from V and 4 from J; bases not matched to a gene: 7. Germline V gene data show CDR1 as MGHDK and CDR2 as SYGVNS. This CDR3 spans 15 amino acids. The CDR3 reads CASRKAGEGTGELFF. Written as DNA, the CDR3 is TGTGCCAGCAGAAAAGCGGGGGAGGGCACCGGGGAGCTGTTTTTT.

As DNA, the CDR3 is TGCGCCAGCAGCCAAGATAGGCGGGGGGAAAAACTGTTTTTT. It specifies CASSQDRRGEKLFF. V gene TRBV4-3 combines with J gene TRBJ1-4; possibly TRBD1 for D (5 bases). Trimming took off 0 bases at V and 8 bases at J, with 10 bases between the two ends. CDR1 is LGHNA, CDR2 YSLEER, per germline. The CDR3 is made up of 14 amino acids.

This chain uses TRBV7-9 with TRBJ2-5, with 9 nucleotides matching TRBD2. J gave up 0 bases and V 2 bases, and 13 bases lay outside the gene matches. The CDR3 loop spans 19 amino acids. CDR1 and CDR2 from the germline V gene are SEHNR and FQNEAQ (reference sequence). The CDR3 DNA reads TGTGCCAGCAGCTTACCCCTGGGGGTAGCGGGGGCCCACCAAGAGACCCAGTACTTC. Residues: CASSLPLGVAGAHQETQYF.

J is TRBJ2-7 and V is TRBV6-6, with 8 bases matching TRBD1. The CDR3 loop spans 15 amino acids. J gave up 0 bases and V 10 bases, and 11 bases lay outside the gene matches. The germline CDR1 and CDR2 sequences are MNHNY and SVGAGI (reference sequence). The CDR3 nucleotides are TGTGCCATCTCCGGGACAGGACGACCCTCCTACGAGCAGTACTTC. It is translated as CAISGTGRPSYEQYF.

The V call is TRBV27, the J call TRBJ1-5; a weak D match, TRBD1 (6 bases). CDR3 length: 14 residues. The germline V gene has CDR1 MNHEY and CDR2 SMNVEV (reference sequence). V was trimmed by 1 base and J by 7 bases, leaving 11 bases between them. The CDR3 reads CASSLLGGAQPQHF. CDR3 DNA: TGTGCCAGCAGTTTATTAGGGGGGGCACAGCCCCAGCATTTT.

CDR3 nucleotide sequence: TGTGCCAGCTCCGCTTACGGGGAGGGAACCGGGGAGCTGTTTTTT. It yields the protein CASSAYGEGTGELFF. The chain carries TRBV19 and TRBJ2-2; 7 bases fit TRBD2. Germline trimming cut 9 bases from V and 5 bases from J; bases unmatched to any gene: 12. The CDR3 extends over 15 amino acids. Germline V lookup: CDR1 LNHDA, CDR2 SQIVND (reference sequence).

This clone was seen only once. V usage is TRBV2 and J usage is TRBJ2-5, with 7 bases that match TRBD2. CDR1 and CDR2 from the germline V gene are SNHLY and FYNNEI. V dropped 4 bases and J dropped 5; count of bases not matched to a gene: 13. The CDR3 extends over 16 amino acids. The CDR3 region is CASSATTAGLGETQYF. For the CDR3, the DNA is TGTGCCAGCAGTGCTACAACCGCAGGACTAGGGGAGACCCAGTACTTC.

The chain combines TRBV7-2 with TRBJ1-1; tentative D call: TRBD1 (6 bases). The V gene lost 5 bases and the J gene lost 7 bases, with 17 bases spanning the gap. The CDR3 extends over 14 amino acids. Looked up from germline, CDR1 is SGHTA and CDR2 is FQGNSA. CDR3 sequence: CASSPARDTGEAFF. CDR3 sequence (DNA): TGTGCCAGCAGCCCGGCTCGGGACACGGGTGAAGCTTTCTTT.

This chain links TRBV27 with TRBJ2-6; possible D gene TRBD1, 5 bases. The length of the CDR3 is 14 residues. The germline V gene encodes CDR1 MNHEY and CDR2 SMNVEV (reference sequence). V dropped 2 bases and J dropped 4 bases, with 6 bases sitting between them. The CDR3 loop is CASSLQGGANVLTF. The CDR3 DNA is TGTGCCAGCAGTTTACAGGGAGGGGCCAACGTCCTGACTTTC.

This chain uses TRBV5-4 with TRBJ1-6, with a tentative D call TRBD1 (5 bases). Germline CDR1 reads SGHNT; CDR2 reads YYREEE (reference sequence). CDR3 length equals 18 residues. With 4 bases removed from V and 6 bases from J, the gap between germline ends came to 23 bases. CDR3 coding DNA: TGTGCCAGCAGCCAACGCCTCGCCAGGGAGGGTAGTAATTCACCCCTCCACTTT. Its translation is CASSQRLAREGSNSPLHF.

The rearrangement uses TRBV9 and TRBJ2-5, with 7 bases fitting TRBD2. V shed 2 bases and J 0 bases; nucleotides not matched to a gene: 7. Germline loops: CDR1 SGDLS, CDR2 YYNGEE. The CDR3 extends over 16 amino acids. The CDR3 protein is CASSVGPRGNQETQYF. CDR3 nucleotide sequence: TGTGCCAGCAGCGTTGGCCCGCGGGGGAACCAAGAGACCCAGTACTTC.

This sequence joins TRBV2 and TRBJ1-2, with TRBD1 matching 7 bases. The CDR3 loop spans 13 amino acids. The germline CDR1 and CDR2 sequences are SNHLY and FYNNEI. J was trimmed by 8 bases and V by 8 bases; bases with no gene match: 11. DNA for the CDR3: TGTGCCAGCCGCACCACAGGGGTAGAGGGCTACACCTTC. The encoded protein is CASRTTGVEGYTF.

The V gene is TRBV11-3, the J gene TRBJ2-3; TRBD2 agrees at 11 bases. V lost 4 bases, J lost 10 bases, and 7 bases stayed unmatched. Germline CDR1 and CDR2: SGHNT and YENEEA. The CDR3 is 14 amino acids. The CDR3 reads CASSSSGTSGAQYF. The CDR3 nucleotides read TGTGCCAGCAGCTCTTCTGGGACTAGCGGCGCGCAGTATTTT.

The CDR3 DNA reads as TGTGCCAGCAGTGGGGCGGTAGGGGGAACTGAAGCTTTCTTT. Its protein product is CASSGAVGGTEAFF. The rearrangement joins TRBV6-1 to TRBJ1-1, with D possibly being TRBD1 (6 bases). The CDR3 loop spans 14 amino acids. Per the germline V gene, CDR1 is MNHNS and CDR2 is SASEGT. V was pared by 4 bases and J by 5 bases, with 14 bases between.

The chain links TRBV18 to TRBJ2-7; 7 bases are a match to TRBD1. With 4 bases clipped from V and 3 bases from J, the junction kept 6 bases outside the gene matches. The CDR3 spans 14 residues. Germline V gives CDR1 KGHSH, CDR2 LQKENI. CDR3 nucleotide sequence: TGTGCCAGCTCACTACGTACAGGGGTCTACGAGCAGTACTTC. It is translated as CASSLRTGVYEQYF.

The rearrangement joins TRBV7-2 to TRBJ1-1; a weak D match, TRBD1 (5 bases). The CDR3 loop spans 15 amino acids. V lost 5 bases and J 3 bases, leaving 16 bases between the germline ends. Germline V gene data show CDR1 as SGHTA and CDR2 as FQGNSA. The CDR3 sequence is CASSPRWGRDTEAFF. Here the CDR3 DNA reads TGTGCCAGCAGCCCAAGATGGGGGAGGGACACTGAAGCTTTCTTT.

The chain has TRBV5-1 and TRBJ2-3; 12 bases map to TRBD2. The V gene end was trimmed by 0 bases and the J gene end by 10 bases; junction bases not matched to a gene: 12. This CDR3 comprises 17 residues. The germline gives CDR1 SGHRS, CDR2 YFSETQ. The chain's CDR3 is CASSLELAGGPGGAQYF. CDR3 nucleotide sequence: TGCGCCAGCAGCTTGGAGCTAGCGGGGGGGCCGGGCGGTGCGCAGTATTTT.